This is a list of T cell receptor beta chains from one sample in a study of T cells in Graves' hyperthyroidism and ophthalmopathy. TCRdb independently ran MiXCR on the multiplex PCR reads; one entry per CDR3 protein. Among 300,000 to 450,000 distinct CDR3 sequences listed, roughly 15% were seen once. Input material: blood. These receptors all stem from a woman aged 25 to 39 with Graves' ophthalmopathy. CDR3s include the opening cysteine and the closing phenylalanine or tryptophan. Some rows have no size entry. The others give once, few or many, or a class for an expanded clone.

size: many; V: TRBV7-9; CDR3: CASRKGPRQETQYF
size: many; V: TRBV2; CDR3: CASIPDSTSSYEQYF
size: many; V: TRBV6-5; CDR3: CASSYSPTVSSYEQYF
size: many; V: TRBV10-1; CDR3: CASSELDRGQTTVNSPLHF
size: many; V: TRBV13; CDR3: CASSFGDRVSEQFF
size: NA; V: TRBV7-9; CDR3: CASSLEVYGGLNTEAFF
size: NA; V: TRBV18; CDR3: CASSPQNTGELFF
size: NA; V: TRBV20-1; CDR3: CSARDTSGGALYNEQFF
size: many; V: TRBV29-1; CDR3: CSVEVGNYGYTF
size: many; V: TRBV7-9; CDR3: CASSLGTSGGPRETQYF
size: many; V: TRBV28; CDR3: CASSLGGGLSYEQYF
size: once; V: TRBV11-3; CDR3: CASSLCSGGQAYGYTF
size: NA; V: TRBV19; CDR3: CASGEGRQETQYF
size: many; V: TRBV6-5; CDR3: CASSYLGSYGYTF
size: few; V: TRBV6-6; CDR3: CASSYKKFRGWYEQYF
size: many; V: TRBV6-1; CDR3: CASSVASGGLESEQFF
size: NA; V: TRBV20-1; CDR3: CSARDGDRGYTEAFF
size: NA; V: TRBV7-8; CDR3: CASSLTSLGLGNSPLHF
size: many; V: TRBV7-2; CDR3: CASSWRASGYEQYF
size: many; V: TRBV5-1; CDR3: CASSPDRGTHFPNYGYTF
size: many; V: TRBV28; CDR3: CASTPGDSLAGELFF
size: NA; V: TRBV30; CDR3: CAWATGQSYNEQFF
size: few; V: TRBV19; CDR3: CASSIERDRVFETGELFF
size: many; V: TRBV28; CDR3: CASSSPRTSRNTDTQYF
size: NA; V: TRBV5-1; CDR3: CASSSGTGGGEKLFF
size: many; V: TRBV7-3; CDR3: CASSLRGSGGKETQYF
size: many; V: TRBV20-1; CDR3: CSALRQWETQYF
size: many; V: TRBV30; CDR3: CAWSVRGSNSPLHF
size: many; V: TRBV4-2; CDR3: CASSPLLVSDTDTQYF
size: few; V: TRBV5-1; CDR3: CASSLDGVLSYEQYF
size: few; V: TRBV9; CDR3: CASSAGSGGLAGGEQFF
size: many; V: TRBV11-2; CDR3: CASSMALKYEQYF
size: few; V: TRBV4-1; CDR3: CASSQDPFNTEAFF
size: NA; V: TRBV6-1; CDR3: CASTEGVAFF
size: NA; V: TRBV7-2; CDR3: CASSLEPGGGEEQFF
size: NA; V: TRBV20-1; CDR3: CSARGRTPTPGQYTDTQYF
size: many; V: TRBV10-3; CDR3: CAITPGTAYTGELFF